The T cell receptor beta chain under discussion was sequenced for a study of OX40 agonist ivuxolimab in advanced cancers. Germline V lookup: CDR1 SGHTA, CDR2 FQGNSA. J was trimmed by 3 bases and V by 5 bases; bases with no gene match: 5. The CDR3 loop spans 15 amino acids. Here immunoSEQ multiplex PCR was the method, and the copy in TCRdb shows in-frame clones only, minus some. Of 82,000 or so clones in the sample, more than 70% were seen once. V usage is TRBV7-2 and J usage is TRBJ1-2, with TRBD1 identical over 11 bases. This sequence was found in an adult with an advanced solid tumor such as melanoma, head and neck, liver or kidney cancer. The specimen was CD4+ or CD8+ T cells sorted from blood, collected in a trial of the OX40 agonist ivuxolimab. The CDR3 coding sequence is TGTGCCAGCAGCAGCCGGGACAGGGGGTACTATGGCTACACCTTC. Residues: CASSSRDRGYYGYTF.